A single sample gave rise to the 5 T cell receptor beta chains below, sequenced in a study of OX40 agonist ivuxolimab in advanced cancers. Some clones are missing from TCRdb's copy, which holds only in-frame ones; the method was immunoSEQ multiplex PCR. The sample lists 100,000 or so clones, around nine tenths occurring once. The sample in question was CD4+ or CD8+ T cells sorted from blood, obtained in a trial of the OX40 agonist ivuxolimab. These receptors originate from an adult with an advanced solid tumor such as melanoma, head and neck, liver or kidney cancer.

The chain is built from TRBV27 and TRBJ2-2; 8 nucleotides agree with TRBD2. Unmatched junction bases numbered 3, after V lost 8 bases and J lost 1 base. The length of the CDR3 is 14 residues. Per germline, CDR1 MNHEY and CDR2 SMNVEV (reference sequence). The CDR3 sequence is CASQRELNTGELFF. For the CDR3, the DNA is TGTGCCAGCCAGCGGGAGTTGAACACCGGGGAGCTGTTTTTT.

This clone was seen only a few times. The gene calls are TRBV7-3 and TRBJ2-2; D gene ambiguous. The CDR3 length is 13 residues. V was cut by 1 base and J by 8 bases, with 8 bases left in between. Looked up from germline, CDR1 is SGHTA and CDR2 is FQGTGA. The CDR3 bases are TGTGCCAGCAGCTTAAGTAGAAGGGGGGAGCTGTTTTTT. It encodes CASSLSRRGELFF. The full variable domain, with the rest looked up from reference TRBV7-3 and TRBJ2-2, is GAGVSQTPSNKVTEKGKYVELRCDPISGHTALYWYRQSLGQGPEFLIYFQGTGAADDSGLPNDRFFAVRPEGSVSTLKIQRTERGDSAVYLCASSLSRRGELFFGEGSRLTVL.

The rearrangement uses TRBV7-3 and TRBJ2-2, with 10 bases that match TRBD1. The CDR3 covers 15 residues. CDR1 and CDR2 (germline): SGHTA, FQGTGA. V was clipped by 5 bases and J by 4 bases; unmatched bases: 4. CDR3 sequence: CASSPTGGGTGELFF. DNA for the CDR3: TGTGCCAGCAGCCCGACAGGGGGCGGCACCGGGGAGCTGTTTTTT.

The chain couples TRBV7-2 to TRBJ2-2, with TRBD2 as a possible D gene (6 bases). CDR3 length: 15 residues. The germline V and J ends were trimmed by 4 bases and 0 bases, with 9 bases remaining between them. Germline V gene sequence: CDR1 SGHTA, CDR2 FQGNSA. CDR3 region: CASSSGGANTGELFF. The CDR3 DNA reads TGTGCCAGCAGCTCAGGAGGGGCGAACACCGGGGAGCTGTTTTTT.

CDR3 nucleotides: TGTGCCAGCAGACTACATGGCACAGATACGCAGTATTTT. Residues: CASRLHGTDTQYF. V and J are TRBV27 and TRBJ2-3; D is unclear. Germline values: CDR1 MNHEY, CDR2 SMNVEV (reference sequence). V gave up 6 bases and J gave up 1 base, with 8 bases separating them. The CDR3 sequence is 13 residues long.